This entry lists 13 T cell receptor beta chains sequenced from one sample in a study of blood T cell repertoires in COVID-19. Clones were sequenced by immunoSEQ multiplex PCR, and TCRdb holds only the in-frame ones, with some missing. The repertoire holds roughly 200,000 clones, with approximately 80% as singletons. Material: peripheral blood. The receptors originated from a human donor in a cohort sampled during active COVID-19.

DNA of the CDR3: TGTGCCAGTAGTATCTTAGCGGGAGGGACCACAGATACGCAGTATTTT. This codes for CASSILAGGTTDTQYF. This chain links TRBV19 with TRBJ2-3; 11 nucleotides line up with TRBD2. This CDR3 is built from 16 residues. Germline V gene sequence: CDR1 LNHDA, CDR2 SQIVND (reference sequence). V lost 3 bases and J lost 2; bases outside the gene matches: 4.

The genes are TRBV11-1 and TRBJ2-3; D might be TRBD1 (5 bases). V was clipped by 3 bases and J by 5 bases, with 12 bases between them. The CDR3 is 14 residues long. Germline V gives CDR1 SGHAT, CDR2 FQDESV (reference sequence). The CDR3 is CASSFGRVKDTQYF. The DNA of the CDR3 is TGTGCCAGCAGCTTCGGCAGGGTCAAAGATACGCAGTATTTT.

The chain uses TRBV5-5 and TRBJ1-6, with D possibly TRBD1 on 5 matching bases. CDR1 and CDR2 from the germline V gene are SGHKS and YYEKEE (reference sequence). This CDR3 has 16 residues. The V and J ends lost 0 bases and 9 bases respectively, with 16 bases between them. CDR3 sequence: CASSLGWGLQGSPLHF. CDR3 bases: TGTGCCAGCAGCTTGGGATGGGGCCTCCAGGGTTCACCCCTCCACTTT.

This clone was picked up one time. The chain uses TRBV6-5 and TRBJ1-5, with D perhaps matching TRBD1 (5 bases). The V gene's germline CDR1 is MNHEY and CDR2 SVGAGI. The CDR3 loop spans 15 amino acids. Trimming left V 5 bases short and J 1 base short, with 12 bases between. This CDR3 is CASSRDRGSNQPQHF. CDR3 sequence (DNA): TGTGCCAGCAGTCGGGACCGGGGGAGCAATCAGCCCCAGCATTTT.

This chain joins TRBV3-1 (or the pseudogene TRBV3-2) and TRBJ2-7, with D perhaps TRBD1 (5 bases). The CDR3 extends over 14 amino acids. Germline lookup yields CDR1 LGHDT and CDR2 YNNKEL (reference sequence). V lost 3 bases and J lost 4, with 13 bases in between. The CDR3 DNA is TGTGCCAGCAGCCAGTCCGACAGTCTGTACGAGCAGTACTTC. As protein: CASSQSDSLYEQYF.

This clone has only a few counts. The chain is built from TRBV6-2 or TRBV6-3 and TRBJ1-6; TRBD1 matches 8 bases. CDR3 size: 17 residues. V gave up 0 bases and J gave up 7 bases; unmatched junction bases: 8. Germline CDR1 reads MNHEY; CDR2 reads SVGEGT. The CDR3 DNA reads as TGTGCCAGCAGTTACTCGACGCAGGGGGCGGAGAATTCACCCCTCCACTTT. Residues: CASSYSTQGAENSPLHF.

This clone was observed a few times. The V and J genes are TRBV28 and TRBJ2-1; D not resolved. The germline gives CDR1 MDHEN, CDR2 SYDVKM. This CDR3 has 14 amino acids. V lost 6 bases and J 0 bases, leaving 9 bases between the germline ends. CDR3: CASSPLSSYNEQFF. For the CDR3, the DNA is TGTGCCAGCAGCCCCCTGAGCTCCTACAATGAGCAGTTCTTC.

The chain links TRBV7-8 to TRBJ2-7, with D unclear. V lost 5 bases, J lost 2 bases, and 16 bases lay in between. The CDR3 contains 15 residues. Per the germline V gene, CDR1 is SGHVS and CDR2 is FQNEAQ. The CDR3: CASSLGPRPPYEQYF. Written as DNA, the CDR3 is TGTGCCAGCAGCCTTGGGCCAAGGCCTCCCTACGAGCAGTACTTC.

The chain couples TRBV4-1 to TRBJ1-5; D not resolved. The CDR3 covers 15 residues. Germline CDR1 and CDR2: MGHRA and YSYEKL. Trimming removed 1 base from V and 3 bases from J, with 10 bases in between. CDR3 amino acids: CASSQVSGFNQPQHF. CDR3 nucleotide sequence: TGCGCCAGCAGCCAAGTTTCGGGTTTCAATCAGCCCCAGCATTTT.

The V gene is TRBV6-5, the J gene TRBJ2-1, with 11 bases matching TRBD2. Germline trimming cut 5 bases from V and 6 bases from J; bases unmatched to any gene: 6. The CDR3 is 15 residues long. Per the germline V gene, CDR1 is MNHEY and CDR2 is SVGAGI. This chain's CDR3 is CASSLSGGARNEQFF. The CDR3 DNA is TGTGCCAGCAGTCTTAGCGGGGGGGCCCGCAATGAGCAGTTCTTC.

The V gene is TRBV5-4, the J gene TRBJ2-6; weak D call: TRBD2 (5 bases). Germline V lookup: CDR1 SGHNT, CDR2 YYREEE (reference sequence). The CDR3 has 17 amino acids. Trimming stripped 4 bases from V and 3 bases from J, with 17 bases between. The CDR3 region has the DNA TGTGCCAGCAGCCTTGCGGGTCCTCTGAGTGGGGCCAACGTCCTGACTTTC. Translated, it gives CASSLAGPLSGANVLTF.

The chain combines TRBV6-5 with TRBJ2-1; TRBD1 might be the D (6 bases). The germline V and J ends were trimmed by 6 bases and 0 bases, with 12 bases remaining between them. Germline V lookup: CDR1 MNHEY, CDR2 SVGAGI. The CDR3 consists of 15 residues. CDR3: CASRDTGSSYNEQFF. CDR3 DNA sequence: TGTGCCAGCAGGGATACAGGGAGCTCCTACAATGAGCAGTTCTTC.

V usage is TRBV28 and J usage is TRBJ2-7; D ambiguous. The ends were cut back, 2 bases at V and 1 base at J, with 12 bases in the middle. Per the germline V gene, CDR1 is MDHEN and CDR2 is SYDVKM. The length of the CDR3 is 15 residues. The CDR3 spells CASSLARRRSYEQYF. For the CDR3, the DNA is TGTGCCAGCAGTTTAGCGAGGAGAAGGTCCTACGAGCAGTACTTC.